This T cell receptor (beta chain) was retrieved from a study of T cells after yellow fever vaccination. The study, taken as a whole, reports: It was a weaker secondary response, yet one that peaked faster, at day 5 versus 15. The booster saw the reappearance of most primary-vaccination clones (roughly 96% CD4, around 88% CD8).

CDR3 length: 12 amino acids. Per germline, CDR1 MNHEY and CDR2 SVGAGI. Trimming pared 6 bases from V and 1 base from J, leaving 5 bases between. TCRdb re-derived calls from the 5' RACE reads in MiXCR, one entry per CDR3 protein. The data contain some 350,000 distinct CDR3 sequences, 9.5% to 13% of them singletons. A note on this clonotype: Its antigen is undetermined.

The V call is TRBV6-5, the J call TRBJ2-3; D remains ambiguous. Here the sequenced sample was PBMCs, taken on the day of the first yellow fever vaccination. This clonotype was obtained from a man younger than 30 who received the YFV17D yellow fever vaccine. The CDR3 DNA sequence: TGTGCCAGCAGGAGCCGCACAGATACGCAGTATTTT. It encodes CASRSRTDTQYF.